These 2 T cell receptor beta chains came from one sample sequenced in a study of T cells after yellow fever vaccination. Each CDR3 protein is one row after TCRdb ran MiXCR on the 5' RACE reads. This sample has 100,000 to 150,000 distinct CDR3 sequences; nearly 15% occur once, and the top ten carry roughly 47%. The material was CD8+ T cells sorted from PBMCs, obtained 5 days after the yellow fever booster vaccination. All receptors come from a man between 18 and 29 years old who received the YFV17D yellow fever vaccine.

This clonotype turned up a few times. At one of its ends the junction is not consistent with the germline gene, which may arise from a read error. The chain carries TRBV7-7 and TRBJ2-5; D might be TRBD1 or TRBD2, each matching 6 bases. The CDR3 has 15 residues. Per germline, CDR1 SSHAT and CDR2 FNYEAQ (reference sequence). CDR3 sequence reads: CASSPSGGRWETQYF. The CDR3 DNA sequence: TGTGCTAGCAGCCCAAGTGGGGGGCGATGGGAGACCCAGTACTTC. The complete variable domain, with remaining parts taken from reference TRBV7-7 and TRBJ2-5, reads GAGVSQSPRYKVTKRGQDVTLRCDPISSHATLYWYQQALGQGPEFLTYFNYEAQPDKSGLPSDRFSAERPEGSISTLTIQRTEQRDSAMYRCASSPSGGRWETQYFGPGTRLLVL.

V and J are TRBV9 and TRBJ1-2, with TRBD1 identical over 7 bases. Trimming cost V 3 bases and J 3 bases; bases outside gene matches: 11. Germline-derived CDR1 and CDR2 are SGDLS and YYNGEE. The CDR3 runs to 16 residues. The CDR3 DNA reads TGTGCCAGCAGCGCCCCCCGGGGAGGGGGCGACTATGGCTACACCTTC. Protein sequence: CASSAPRGGGDYGYTF.